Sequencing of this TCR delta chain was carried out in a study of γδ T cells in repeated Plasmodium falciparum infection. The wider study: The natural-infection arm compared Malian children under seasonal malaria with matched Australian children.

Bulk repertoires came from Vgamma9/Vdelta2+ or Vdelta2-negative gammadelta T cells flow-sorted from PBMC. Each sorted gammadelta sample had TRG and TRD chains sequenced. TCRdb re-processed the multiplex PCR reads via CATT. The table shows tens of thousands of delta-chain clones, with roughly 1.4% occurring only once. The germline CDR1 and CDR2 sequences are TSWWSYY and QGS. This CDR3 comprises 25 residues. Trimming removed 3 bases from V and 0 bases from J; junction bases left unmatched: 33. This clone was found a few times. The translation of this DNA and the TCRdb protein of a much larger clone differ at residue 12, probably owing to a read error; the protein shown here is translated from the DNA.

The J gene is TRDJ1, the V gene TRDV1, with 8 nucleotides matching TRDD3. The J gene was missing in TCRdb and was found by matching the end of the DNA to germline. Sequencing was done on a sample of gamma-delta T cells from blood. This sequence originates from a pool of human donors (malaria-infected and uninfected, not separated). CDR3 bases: TGTGCTCTTGGGGACCTACGGCCTTCCCGAACCCACTGGGGGTCTCCCCGCGTGAACACCGATAAACTCATCTTT. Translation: CALGDLRPSRTHWGSPRVNTDKLIF.